Following are 17 T cell receptor beta chains from one sample sequenced in a study of identical twins. TCRdb re-called the 5' RACE reads with MiXCR, one entry per CDR3 protein. Of about 220,000 distinct CDR3 sequences listed, less than 9.5% are singletons. The specimen sequenced was memory (CD45RO+) T cells sorted from blood. Every receptor here comes from a woman between 18 and 29 years old in good health.

The genes are TRBV5-5 and TRBJ2-3; D uncertain. CDR1 is SGHKS, CDR2 YYEKEE, per germline (reference sequence). This CDR3 contains 16 residues. Trimming pared 2 bases from V and 4 bases from J, leaving 17 bases between. CDR3 loop: CASSFTTRSGPDTQYF. DNA of the CDR3: TGTGCCAGCAGCTTTACGACGCGGAGTGGCCCAGATACGCAGTATTTT.

This clonotype has at least ten counts. This rearrangement joins TRBV5-1 to TRBJ2-7; 9 nucleotides line up with TRBD1. Per germline, CDR1 SGHRS and CDR2 YFSETQ. The CDR3 spans 15 residues. V trimming: 3 bases; J trimming: 2 bases; junction bases outside the gene matches: 6. CDR3 amino acids: CASSYWTGEPYEQYF. CDR3 in DNA: TGCGCCAGCAGCTACTGGACAGGGGAGCCCTACGAGCAGTACTTC. Complete variable domain (other parts from reference TRBV5-1 and TRBJ2-7): KAGVTQTPRYLIKTRGQQVTLSCSPISGHRSVSWYQQTPGQGLQFLFEYFSETQRNKGNFPGRFSGRQFSNSRSEMNVSTLELGDSALYLCASSYWTGEPYEQYFGPGTRLTVT.

This clonotype came up a few times. The rearrangement joins TRBV20-1 to TRBJ1-4, with 7 bases that match TRBD1. V shed 3 bases, J shed 1 base, and the junction held 2 bases outside the gene matches. This CDR3 region has 14 residues. Germline CDR1 reads DFQATT; CDR2 reads SNEGSKA (reference sequence). The CDR3 is CSASRQGTNEKLFF. CDR3 nucleotides: TGCAGTGCTAGCCGACAGGGAACTAATGAAAAACTGTTTTTT.

This clonotype was counted a few times. The chain couples TRBV5-1 to TRBJ2-3, with 13 bases lining up with TRBD2. Germline V gene lookup returns CDR1 SGHRS and CDR2 YFSETQ. The V and J ends lost 3 bases and 4 bases, in that order; junction bases with no gene match: 5. The CDR3 runs to 16 residues. CDR3 amino acids: CASSYTSGGAADTQYF. In DNA form, the CDR3 reads TGCGCCAGCAGCTATACTAGCGGGGGGGCGGCAGATACGCAGTATTTT.

V gene TRBV4-2 combines with J gene TRBJ2-3, with a tentative D call TRBD2 (5 bases). The CDR3 covers 15 residues. CDR1 is LGHNA, CDR2 YNFKEQ, per germline. The germline V and J ends were trimmed by 0 bases and 0 bases, with 7 bases remaining between them. Written as DNA, the CDR3 is TGTGCCAGCAGCCAAGACGGGGTCAGCACAGATACGCAGTATTTT. Translated, it gives CASSQDGVSTDTQYF.

J is TRBJ2-5 and V is TRBV20-1; the D gene is possibly TRBD2 (6 bases). This CDR3 is 14 amino acids long. The ends were cut back, 5 bases at V and 5 bases at J, with 18 bases in the middle. Per the germline V gene, CDR1 is DFQATT and CDR2 is SNEGSKA (reference sequence). The CDR3 is CSAPISGVGETQYF. The DNA of the CDR3 is TGCAGTGCTCCAATCTCGGGGGTTGGGGAGACCCAGTACTTC.

Only a few counts were recorded for this clonotype. The chain has TRBV6-6 and TRBJ1-3; no reliable D call. Per germline, CDR1 MNHNY and CDR2 SVGAGI (reference sequence). The CDR3 runs 12 residues. V gave up 10 bases and J gave up 3 bases, with 10 bases separating them. CDR3 residues: CATQLGGNTIYF. The CDR3 nucleotides read TGTGCCACCCAGCTAGGTGGAAACACCATATATTTT.

This rearrangement joins TRBV6-1 to TRBJ2-5; 7 bases match TRBD2. Trimming removed 5 bases from V and 3 bases from J; junction bases left unmatched: 3. This CDR3 region has 13 residues. Germline V gene data show CDR1 as MNHNS and CDR2 as SASEGT. The CDR3 coding sequence is TGTGCCAGCAGTAATCTAGCGGAAGAGACCCAGTACTTC. Its protein product is CASSNLAEETQYF.

The chain has TRBV6-2 or TRBV6-3 and TRBJ2-7; 8 nucleotides match TRBD2. Unmatched junction bases numbered 7, after V lost 7 bases and J lost 5 bases. The CDR3 has 13 amino acids. The germline V gene has CDR1 MNHEY and CDR2 SVGEGT. Here the CDR3 reads CASTERGGNEQYF. CDR3 sequence (DNA): TGTGCCAGCACGGAGCGCGGGGGGAACGAGCAGTACTTC.

Only a few counts were recorded for this clonotype. The chain links TRBV12-3 or TRBV12-4 to TRBJ2-3; D uncertain. This CDR3 spans 13 amino acids. The germline V and J ends were trimmed by 4 bases and 2 bases, with 7 bases remaining between them. CDR3 sequence: CASSYIHTDTQYF. CDR3 in DNA: TGTGCCAGCAGTTACATCCACACAGATACGCAGTATTTT.

The J gene is TRBJ2-1, the V gene TRBV20-1; 9 bases agree with TRBD1. The germline CDR1 and CDR2 sequences are DFQATT and SNEGSKA (reference sequence). The CDR3 is made up of 14 amino acids. J lost 6 bases, V lost 1 base, and 4 bases had no gene match. In nucleotides, the CDR3 is TGCAGTGCTAGAGTCGAGACAGGGGGCAATGAGCAGTTCTTC. Amino acids: CSARVETGGNEQFF.

This clonotype has a count of ten or more. At one of its ends the junction is not consistent with the germline gene, which may arise from a read error. This sequence joins TRBV5-1 and TRBJ1-1; TRBD1 is a possible D gene (5 bases). The length of the CDR3 is 15 residues. Germline-derived CDR1 and CDR2 are SGHRS and YFSETQ. The CDR3 loop is CASSLGAGLNTEAFF. For the CDR3, the DNA is TGCGCCAGCAGCTTGGGGGCAGGGTTGAATACTGAAGCTTTCTTT.

This clonotype was counted a few times. J is TRBJ2-7 and V is TRBV12-3 or TRBV12-4; tentatively, D is TRBD1 or TRBD2 (6 bases each). Deletions cut 6 bases from V and 6 bases from J, with 27 bases between. The CDR3 is 17 amino acids. The CDR3 DNA sequence: TGTGCCAGCAGCCCCGCACGAGGTCGGGGGCGTTCAAGCGAGCAGTACTTC. As protein: CASSPARGRGRSSEQYF.

V usage is TRBV11-3 and J usage is TRBJ1-1; unclear D gene. In germline, CDR1 is SGHNT, CDR2 YENEEA. The V and J ends lost 5 bases and 5 bases respectively, with 15 bases between them. The CDR3 covers 14 residues. The CDR3 spells CASSPDGVGTEAFF. CDR3 bases: TGTGCCAGCAGCCCCGACGGGGTGGGAACTGAAGCTTTCTTT. Full variable domain (outside the CDR3, taken from reference TRBV11-3 and TRBJ1-1): EAGVVQSPRYKIIEKKQPVAFWCNPISGHNTLYWYLQNLGQGPELLIRYENEEAVDDSQLPKDRFSAERLKGVDSTLKIQPAELGDSAVYLCASSPDGVGTEAFFGQGTRLTVV.

This chain uses TRBV10-2 with TRBJ2-1; TRBD2 matches at 10 bases. From germline, CDR1 is WSHSY and CDR2 SAAADI. The CDR3 length is 16 residues. With V trimmed by 6 bases and J by 9 bases, 14 bases remained unmatched. In DNA, the CDR3 is TGCGCCAGCAGAGAATTTAGCGGGGGGAAGACGAGTGAGCAGTTCTTC. This translates into CASREFSGGKTSEQFF.

This clonotype showed up just a few times. J is TRBJ2-2 and V is TRBV20-1; D remains ambiguous. Germline loops: CDR1 DFQATT, CDR2 SNEGSKA (reference sequence). The ends were cut back, 0 bases at V and 6 bases at J, with 11 bases in the middle. This CDR3 is 14 amino acids long. CDR3 amino acids: CSARDLGVAGELFF. CDR3 bases: TGCAGTGCTAGAGATCTAGGAGTGGCCGGGGAGCTGTTTTTT.

This chain connects TRBV24-1 to TRBJ2-1; D uncertain. The CDR3 sequence is 11 residues long. V lost 4 bases and J lost 3, with 0 bases in between. CDR1 and CDR2 from the germline V gene are KGHDR and SFDVKD. CDR3 sequence reads: CATSDYNEQFF. CDR3 DNA sequence: TGTGCCACCAGTGACTACAATGAGCAGTTCTTC.